This T cell receptor beta chain was recovered during a study of OX40 agonist ivuxolimab in advanced cancers. This CDR3 contains 14 residues. Germline CDR1 reads MNHNY; CDR2 reads SVGAGI (reference sequence). The ends were cut back, 5 bases at V and 6 bases at J, with 13 bases in the middle. Assay used: immunoSEQ multiplex PCR; TCRdb lists only in-frame clones, some missing. Among approximately 70,000 clones listed, more than 65% were seen once. The chain recombines TRBV6-6 with TRBJ2-2, with D possibly being TRBD2 (6 bases). The TCR was taken from an adult with an advanced solid tumor such as melanoma, head and neck, liver or kidney cancer. The source was CD4+ or CD8+ T cells sorted from blood, collected in a trial of the OX40 agonist ivuxolimab. CDR3: CASSTTGTPGELFF. In nucleotides, the CDR3 is TGTGCCAGCAGTACCACGGGGACTCCCGGGGAGCTGTTTTTT.